The entry below gives a single T cell receptor (beta chain) sequence along with its context. Its antigen remains unidentified. Base quality data are lacking; no much larger clone is found one base away. The data were obtained in a study of T cell changes during pregnancy in multiple sclerosis (dated by TCRdb to between 2018 and 2021). Regarding the study in general: In women with multiple sclerosis, the researchers looked at how the T cell repertoire shifted as pregnancy progressed.

Library method: the immunoSEQ multiplex PCR assay. TCRdb obtained this table from immuneACCESS and retained in-frame rearrangements with V and J assigned. These tables miss some clones; where compared with another copy, unresolved V genes account for less than half of the shortfall, and the remainder is unexplained. This sample comprises around 100,000 clones, roughly 92% of them detected only once. Together, the top ten hold 1.5% of the sample. Cut back by 3 bases and 6 bases, the V and J ends lie 9 bases apart. Counted from cysteine to phenylalanine, this CDR3 has 13 amino acids. Left in the record is the CDR3 DNA by itself, 39 bases read in frame from the first base. Sequences MDHEN (CDR1) and SYDVKM (CDR2) are obtained from the germline V gene.

The receptor comes from a female donor with multiple sclerosis, enrolled in a pregnancy study. The chain couples TRBV28 to TRBJ2-1, with a weak D call of TRBD2 (5 bases match). The input for sequencing was peripheral blood, taken in the third trimester of pregnancy. The sequenced DNA is TGTGCCAGCAGTTTTAGCGTCGGCAATGAGCAGTTCTTC. Translated, it gives CASSFSVGNEQFF.